A selection of T cell receptor beta chains follows, all from one sample in a study of T cells in Graves' hyperthyroidism and ophthalmopathy. TCRdb reprocessed the multiplex PCR reads via MiXCR and lists one record per CDR3 protein. The sample yields nearly 600,000 distinct CDR3 sequences, 14% seen once. The sequencing input was blood. Receptors were obtained from a woman younger than 30 with Graves' ophthalmopathy. CDR3s include the opening cysteine and the closing phenylalanine or tryptophan. The D gene is left open where the match is weak. For some rows the clone size is stated as once, few or many, or as a class when expanded; others skip it.

J gene: TRBJ1-1
D gene: TRBD1
clone size: many
V gene: TRBV10-3
CDR3 DNA: TGTGCCATCAAGGCAGGGGGGAACACTGAAGCTTTCTTT
CDR3 protein: CAIKAGGNTEAFF

J gene: TRBJ2-2
D gene: TRBD1
clone size: many
V gene: TRBV28
CDR3 DNA: TGTGCCAGCAGTTTGGGACAGTGGAACACCGGGGAGCTGTTTTTT
CDR3 protein: CASSLGQWNTGELFF

J gene: TRBJ2-2
D gene: NA
clone size: many
V gene: TRBV5-1
CDR3 DNA: TGCGCCAGCAGCTACACTACAGGTTACACCGGGGAGCTGTTTTTT
CDR3 protein: CASSYTTGYTGELFF

J gene: TRBJ2-1
D gene: TRBD1
clone size: NA
V gene: TRBV20-1
CDR3 DNA: TGCAGTGCCCCCCCGGACAGGGTCTCCTACAATGAGCAGTTCTTC
CDR3 protein: CSAPPDRVSYNEQFF

J gene: TRBJ1-2
D gene: TRBD1
clone size: many
V gene: TRBV7-2
CDR3 DNA: TGTGCCAGCAGCTTCGGCGGGACAGCTAACTATGGCTACACCTTC
CDR3 protein: CASSFGGTANYGYTF

J gene: TRBJ1-2
D gene: NA
clone size: many
V gene: TRBV2
CDR3 DNA: TGTGCCAGCACTCCCCTTGGCAGGATCCGTCATGGCTACACCTTC
CDR3 protein: CASTPLGRIRHGYTF

J gene: TRBJ1-1
D gene: TRBD1
clone size: NA
V gene: TRBV20-1
CDR3 DNA: TGCAGTGCCAACACAGGGGGCACTGAAGCTTTCTTT
CDR3 protein: CSANTGGTEAFF

J gene: TRBJ2-7
D gene: NA
clone size: few
V gene: TRBV12-3/TRBV12-4
CDR3 DNA: TGTGCCAGCAGTTTCCAAGGACTAGAGCAGTACTTC
CDR3 protein: CASSFQGLEQYF

J gene: TRBJ1-5
D gene: TRBD1
clone size: NA
V gene: TRBV29-1
CDR3 DNA: TGCAGCGTTGCTAAGGGGGCCGCAAATCAGCCCCAGCATTTT
CDR3 protein: CSVAKGAANQPQHF

J gene: TRBJ2-2
D gene: NA
clone size: few
V gene: TRBV7-2
CDR3 DNA: TGTGCCAGCAGCTTCGTACAGGGACACAACACCGGGGAGCTGTTTTTT
CDR3 protein: CASSFVQGHNTGELFF

J gene: TRBJ1-2
D gene: NA
clone size: many
V gene: TRBV3-1
CDR3 DNA: TGTGCCAGCAGCTCACACGGTCCTTCTAGTGGCTACACCTTC
CDR3 protein: CASSSHGPSSGYTF

J gene: TRBJ2-5
D gene: NA
clone size: many
V gene: TRBV20-1
CDR3 DNA: TGCAGTGCTAGCGGGGAGACCCAGTACTTC
CDR3 protein: CSASGETQYF

J gene: TRBJ1-2
D gene: NA
clone size: many
V gene: TRBV7-9
CDR3 DNA: TGTGCCAGCAGCTTATTTAAGTCCTACACCTTC
CDR3 protein: CASSLFKSYTF

J gene: TRBJ2-7
D gene: NA
clone size: many
V gene: TRBV7-2
CDR3 DNA: TGTGCCAGCAGCTACTCGGAGGTCTACGAGCAGTACTTC
CDR3 protein: CASSYSEVYEQYF

J gene: TRBJ2-4
D gene: NA
clone size: few
V gene: TRBV5-6
CDR3 DNA: TGTGCCAGCAGCTTGGACAGGGTGGAAAACATTCAGTACTTC
CDR3 protein: CASSLDRVENIQYF

J gene: TRBJ2-4
D gene: NA
clone size: few
V gene: TRBV20-1
CDR3 DNA: TGCAGTGCCCCCACTAGCAGCAAAAACATTCAGTACTTC
CDR3 protein: CSAPTSSKNIQYF

J gene: TRBJ1-1
D gene: NA
clone size: NA
V gene: TRBV2
CDR3 DNA: TGTGCCAGCAGTGGCAGGGCTGACACTGAAGCTTTCTTT
CDR3 protein: CASSGRADTEAFF

J gene: TRBJ2-2
D gene: NA
clone size: few
V gene: TRBV24-1
CDR3 DNA: TGTGCCACCAGTGATTTGAACGCTCCTGGTATCGGGGAGCTGTTTTTT
CDR3 protein: CATSDLNAPGIGELFF

J gene: TRBJ1-3
D gene: TRBD1
clone size: NA
V gene: TRBV4-2
CDR3 DNA: TGTGCCAGCAGCCAACCTACCACGACAGGGCTGTTGAACACCATATATTTT
CDR3 protein: CASSQPTTTGLLNTIYF

J gene: TRBJ2-3
D gene: TRBD2
clone size: few
V gene: TRBV5-6
CDR3 DNA: TGTGCCAGCAGCGTTCCGGGACTAGCGGGAGGGCCCAGGACAGATACGCAGTATTTT
CDR3 protein: CASSVPGLAGGPRTDTQYF

J gene: TRBJ2-3
D gene: TRBD2
clone size: many
V gene: TRBV20-1
CDR3 DNA: TGCAGTGCTAGTAGCGGGGGCCGTGCAGATACGCAGTATTTT
CDR3 protein: CSASSGGRADTQYF

J gene: TRBJ1-2
D gene: NA
clone size: few
V gene: TRBV9
CDR3 DNA: TGTGCCAGCAGCGCCACAAAAAACTATGGCTACACCTTC
CDR3 protein: CASSATKNYGYTF

J gene: TRBJ2-4
D gene: NA
clone size: NA
V gene: TRBV12-3/TRBV12-4
CDR3 DNA: TGTGCCAGCAGTTTGGCCGGGACAATAGCCAAAAACATTCAGTACTTC
CDR3 protein: CASSLAGTIAKNIQYF

J gene: TRBJ2-7
D gene: NA
clone size: many
V gene: TRBV2
CDR3 DNA: TGTGCCAGCAGTGAGCCCATCAGGCAGGGGAGCGAGCAGTACTTC
CDR3 protein: CASSEPIRQGSEQYF

J gene: TRBJ2-2
D gene: NA
clone size: many
V gene: TRBV27
CDR3 DNA: TGTGCCAGCAGTCGTCGTGACAGACCGAACACCGGGGAGCTGTTTTTT
CDR3 protein: CASSRRDRPNTGELFF

J gene: TRBJ2-1
D gene: TRBD2
clone size: few
V gene: TRBV14
CDR3 DNA: TGTGCCAGCAGCCTCCCGGGGGGTTCCCAGTACAATGAGCAGTTCTTC
CDR3 protein: CASSLPGGSQYNEQFF

J gene: TRBJ2-7
D gene: TRBD2
clone size: many
V gene: TRBV7-9
CDR3 DNA: TGTGCCAGCAGCTCAGTCTCGAGCGGGACGACCTACGAGCAGTACTTC
CDR3 protein: CASSSVSSGTTYEQYF

J gene: TRBJ2-1
D gene: TRBD2
clone size: few
V gene: TRBV3-1
CDR3 DNA: TGTGCCAGCAGCCAAGCGGGAGGTCAGGTGGGTGAGCAGTTCTTC
CDR3 protein: CASSQAGGQVGEQFF

J gene: TRBJ2-2
D gene: TRBD2
clone size: few
V gene: TRBV28
CDR3 DNA: TGTGCCAGCAGCTACGGACTAGCGGGAGATGGGAACACCGGGGAGCTGTTTTTT
CDR3 protein: CASSYGLAGDGNTGELFF

J gene: TRBJ2-2
D gene: NA
clone size: many
V gene: TRBV18
CDR3 DNA: TGTGCCAGCTCACCAGGCGACACCGGGGAGCTGTTTTTT
CDR3 protein: CASSPGDTGELFF

J gene: TRBJ2-7
D gene: TRBD2
clone size: many
V gene: TRBV3-1
CDR3 DNA: TGTGCCAGCAGCCAAGGGTCTAGCGGGAAGGTTAAAGGGGAGCAGTACTTC
CDR3 protein: CASSQGSSGKVKGEQYF

J gene: TRBJ2-5
D gene: NA
clone size: few
V gene: TRBV5-4
CDR3 DNA: TGTGCCAGCAGCTTGGTCGGGACCCAAGAGACCCAGTACTTC
CDR3 protein: CASSLVGTQETQYF

J gene: TRBJ2-2
D gene: NA
clone size: few
V gene: TRBV15
CDR3 DNA: TGTGCCACCAGCAGAGATTCATCCGGATACCCCGATGGCACCGGGGAGCTGTTTTTT
CDR3 protein: CATSRDSSGYPDGTGELFF

J gene: TRBJ1-4
D gene: NA
clone size: many
V gene: TRBV30
CDR3 DNA: TGTGCCTGGAGTAGGGGGGGACCTAATGAAAAACTGTTTTTT
CDR3 protein: CAWSRGGPNEKLFF

J gene: TRBJ2-6
D gene: NA
clone size: few
V gene: TRBV6-2/TRBV6-3
CDR3 DNA: TGTGCCAGCAGTCGTACCTCTGGGGCCAACGCCCTGACTTTC
CDR3 protein: CASSRTSGANALTF

J gene: TRBJ2-3
D gene: NA
clone size: many
V gene: TRBV6-1
CDR3 DNA: TGTGCCAGCCGACTGGGGGCCGGCACAGATACGCAGTATTTT
CDR3 protein: CASRLGAGTDTQYF

J gene: TRBJ2-1
D gene: TRBD2
clone size: NA
V gene: TRBV12-5
CDR3 DNA: TGTGCTAGTGGTTTGGTACGGGCTAGCGGGACGAGTTCAAATGAGCAGTTCTTC
CDR3 protein: CASGLVRASGTSSNEQFF

J gene: TRBJ2-7
D gene: NA
clone size: few
V gene: TRBV6-1
CDR3 DNA: TGTGCCAGCAGTGATCCCGGGCGGGAACCCTACGAGCAGTACTTC
CDR3 protein: CASSDPGREPYEQYF

J gene: TRBJ2-1
D gene: NA
clone size: many
V gene: TRBV20-1
CDR3 DNA: TGCAGTGCCGCAGAAGCGGGTGAGCAGTTCTTC
CDR3 protein: CSAAEAGEQFF

J gene: TRBJ1-1
D gene: NA
clone size: few
V gene: TRBV4-1
CDR3 DNA: TGCGCCAGCAGCCAAGATCATAGCCAGGTAAACACTGAAGCTTTCTTT
CDR3 protein: CASSQDHSQVNTEAFF